The source of this TCR beta chain is a study of shared clonotypes between healthy human individuals. Whole-study context: The donor group consisted of a couple of women and a few men, aged 18 to 49.

Sequencing was performed with immunoSEQ multiplex PCR; in TCRdb, only in-frame clones are kept and a portion is missing. Of 2,500,000 or so clones in the sample, over 85% were seen once. All participating donors were Caucasian adults from Nashville, Tennessee. A split of CD4+ cells into CD45RA+ naive and CD45RA-negative memory subsets was performed. With respect to this clone: The antigen is undetermined. Compared with germline, one end of the junction differs, possibly owing to a read error.

Germline V gene data show CDR1 as SGHTA and CDR2 as FQGNSA. The CDR3 spans 18 residues. Whole-study findings and limits: On the whole, naive subsets had larger estimated richness than memory subsets had.

The chain recombines TRBV7-2 with TRBJ1-1; D gene unclear. The TCR was taken from a man aged 18 to 29 in good health. Some clones in this sample may be carry-over from other donors' samples. The sample comprised naive CD4+ T cells from PBMCs. Described subset: CD45RA+ positively selected. CDR3 in DNA: TGTGCCAGCAGTTTAGTCCCTGGAAATCTTGCCCTGAACACTGAAGCTTTCTTT. It specifies CASSLVPGNLALNTEAFF. Variable domain in full (rest from reference TRBV7-2 and TRBJ1-1): GAGVSQSPSNKVTEKGKDVELRCDPISGHTALYWYRQSLGQGLEFLIYFQGNSAPDKSGLPSDRFSAERTGGSVSTLTIQRTQQEDSAVYLCASSLVPGNLALNTEAFFGQGTRLTVV.